This T cell receptor (beta chain) was obtained from a study of blood T cell repertoires in COVID-19. The overall study: Samples taken during acute and convalescent COVID-19 were collected in the United States, Italy and Spain. The analysed material was cDNA or gDNA that came from T cells, B-cell-depleted T cells, or PBMCs.

Germline V CDR1 and CDR2: MNHNY, SVGAGI (reference sequence). The CDR3 spans 14 residues. Trimming removed 4 bases from V and 0 bases from J, with 7 bases in between. Original methodology: The assay estimated nucleated cells by amplifying reference gene primers. Profiling relied on immunoSEQ multiplex PCR, and the TCRdb table lists in-frame clones only, not all of them. Clonal size and the V and J genes are those of that table, whereas D and trimming came from the DNA. The sample includes fewer than 350,000 clones, about 93% of them seen just once. This clone was seen once. This receptor was obtained from a woman in her 30s with COVID-19, enrolled during active disease. The chain combines TRBV6-6 with TRBJ2-1, with a tentative D call TRBD2 (6 bases). Sequencing was done on a sample of peripheral blood. The CDR3 loop reads CASSLAASYNEQFF. Written as DNA, the CDR3 is TGTGCCAGCAGTTTAGCGGCCTCCTACAATGAGCAGTTCTTC.